The rows below give T cell receptor beta chains drawn from one sample of a study of shared clonotypes between healthy human individuals. The assay was immunoSEQ multiplex PCR, and TCRdb's table has in-frame clones only and misses some. The sample consists of roughly 2 million clones, 85% to 95% of them appearing once. The source material was naive CD4+ T cells sorted from blood. The receptor set was obtained from a man aged 18 to 30 in good health. Each CDR3 is given with its conserved first and last residue. A D gene is named only where the DNA matches it firmly. Clone size is given for some rows only: seen once, a few or many times, or a class if the clone is expanded.

j_gene	v_gene	abundance	d_gene	CDR3aa	CDR3nt
TRBJ2-7	TRBV6-5	NA	NA	CASSLQAPGTLEQYF	TGTGCCAGCAGTCTACAGGCCCCAGGGACACTCGAGCAGTACTTC
TRBJ2-5	TRBV5-1	NA	TRBD2	CASSFSGGQETQYF	TGCGCCAGCAGCTTTAGCGGGGGCCAAGAGACCCAGTACTTC
TRBJ2-1	TRBV28	NA	NA	CASSSLYRVNEQFF	TGTGCCAGCAGTTCTCTATACAGGGTCAATGAGCAGTTCTTC
TRBJ2-3	TRBV18	NA	TRBD2	CASSPPGRGQDTQYF	TGTGCCAGCTCACCACCGGGGAGGGGTCAAGATACGCAGTATTTT
TRBJ2-7	TRBV23-1	NA	TRBD1	CASSRGTGLEEQYF	TGCGCCAGCAGCCGCGGGACAGGTCTCGAGGAGCAGTACTTC
TRBJ1-2	TRBV7-9	once	NA	CASSLDSGRTGYTF	TGTGCCAGCAGCTTAGATTCCGGGCGCACGGGCTACACCTTC
TRBJ1-6	TRBV11-2	NA	TRBD1	CASSLVLSTGVYNSPLHF	TGTGCCAGCAGCTTAGTTCTAAGTACAGGGGTATATAATTCACCCCTCCACTTT
TRBJ2-2	TRBV19	NA	NA	CASSMGGQVGELFF	TGTGCCAGTAGTATGGGAGGTCAGGTCGGGGAGCTGTTTTTT
TRBJ2-1	TRBV10-3	NA	TRBD2	CAISASTGLAGGHEQFF	TGTGCCATCAGTGCCTCGACGGGACTAGCGGGAGGGCATGAGCAGTTCTTC
TRBJ2-2	TRBV18	NA	NA	CASSPNPGGELFF	TGTGCCAGCTCACCCAACCCAGGCGGGGAGCTGTTTTTT
TRBJ1-1	TRBV5-4	NA	TRBD1	CASSLAGTGNTEAFF	TGTGCCAGCAGCTTGGCCGGGACAGGGAACACTGAAGCTTTCTTT
TRBJ1-2	TRBV11-2	NA	TRBD1	CASSLGSGQGSSYGYTF	TGTGCCAGCAGCTTAGGATCGGGACAGGGCTCCTCGTATGGCTACACCTTC
TRBJ1-6	TRBV18	NA	TRBD1	CASRQGGSPLHF	TGTGCCAGCCGACAGGGGGGGTCACCCCTCCACTTT
TRBJ1-6	TRBV15	NA	TRBD1	CATSRDLPRTGDNSPLHF	TGTGCCACCAGCAGAGATCTTCCCCGGACAGGGGATAATTCACCCCTCCACTTT
TRBJ2-3	TRBV2	NA	NA	CASSKWDSSTDTQYF	TGTGCCAGCAGTAAATGGGACTCGAGCACAGATACGCAGTATTTT
TRBJ1-4	TRBV9	once	NA	CASSRRTDEKLFF	TGTGCCAGCAGTCGACGGACAGATGAAAAACTGTTTTTT
TRBJ2-7	TRBV28	NA	NA	CASSFGAGVYF	TGTGCCAGCAGTTTTGGGGCAGGGGTTTACTTC
TRBJ2-1	TRBV6-4	NA	NA	CASSDEGGLGNEQFF	TGTGCCAGCAGTGACGAGGGGGGGCTCGGGAATGAGCAGTTCTTC
TRBJ2-7	TRBV7-3	NA	TRBD1	CASSLGQGASHEQYF	TGTGCCAGCAGCTTAGGACAGGGGGCTTCACACGAGCAGTACTTC
TRBJ2-1	TRBV5-1	once	TRBD2	CASSPGTSGNDEQFF	TGCGCCAGCAGCCCCGGGACTAGCGGGAACGATGAGCAGTTCTTC
TRBJ1-1	TRBV30	NA	TRBD1	CAWSGAGGNTEAFF	TGTGCCTGGAGTGGGGCAGGGGGGAACACTGAAGCTTTCTTT
TRBJ1-2	TRBV28	NA	NA	CASSTGGTLFSF	TGTGCCAGCAGTACTGGGGGCACGCTTTTCTCCTTC
TRBJ1-2	TRBV2	NA	NA	CASRNSGTEYYGYTF	TGTGCCAGCAGGAACTCCGGGACGGAATACTATGGCTACACCTTC
TRBJ2-3	TRBV7-8	NA	NA	CASSLARVGTDTQYF	TGTGCCAGCAGCTTAGCGAGGGTTGGCACAGATACGCAGTATTTT
TRBJ2-1	TRBV4-2	NA	TRBD2	CASSQEGWGGTYNEQFF	TGTGCCAGCAGCCAAGAGGGCTGGGGGGGTACCTACAATGAGCAGTTCTTC
TRBJ2-2	TRBV7-9	NA	TRBD2	CASSLGLAAITGELFF	TGTGCCAGCAGCTTAGGGCTAGCGGCGATCACCGGGGAGCTGTTTTTT
TRBJ1-1	TRBV6-1	NA	TRBD1	CASTEDRAEAFF	TGTGCCAGCACCGAGGACAGGGCTGAAGCTTTCTTT
TRBJ1-1	TRBV11-2	NA	NA	CASSLEGTVNTEAFF	TGTGCCAGCAGCTTAGAAGGGACGGTGAACACTGAAGCTTTCTTT
TRBJ2-1	TRBV14	once	NA	CASSQDMGAGNEQFF	TGTGCCAGCAGCCAAGATATGGGTGCGGGCAATGAGCAGTTCTTC
TRBJ2-1	TRBV4-1	NA	TRBD2	CASSLLPLAGGVNEQFF	TGCGCCAGCAGCCTACTCCCCCTAGCGGGGGGTGTTAATGAGCAGTTCTTC
TRBJ2-7	TRBV10-3	NA	NA	CAIGQGETYEQYF	TGTGCCATCGGCCAGGGAGAGACCTACGAGCAGTACTTC
TRBJ2-3	TRBV9	NA	NA	CASSPILTYTDTQYF	TGTGCCAGCAGCCCCATCTTAACGTACACAGATACGCAGTATTTT
TRBJ2-3	TRBV9	few	NA	CASSVADTQYF	TGTGCCAGCAGCGTAGCGGATACGCAGTATTTT
TRBJ2-7	TRBV5-1	NA	NA	CASSLQSYPYEQYF	TGCGCCAGCAGCTTGCAGAGCTACCCCTACGAGCAGTACTTC
TRBJ2-5	TRBV6-4	NA	TRBD1	CASSHRGGETQYF	TGTGCCAGCAGCCACAGGGGCGGTGAGACCCAGTACTTC
TRBJ1-2	TRBV6-1	NA	NA	CASSEARQYGYTF	TGTGCCAGCAGTGAAGCGCGTCAGTATGGCTACACCTTC
TRBJ2-5	TRBV30	NA	NA	CAWATGSGQETQYF	TGTGCCTGGGCAACAGGGTCGGGCCAAGAGACCCAGTACTTC
TRBJ1-1	TRBV5-1	NA	TRBD1	CASSSWTGGAWNTEAFF	TGCGCCAGCAGCTCGTGGACAGGGGGCGCCTGGAACACTGAAGCTTTCTTT
TRBJ1-2	TRBV7-8	NA	NA	CASSLADGPYGYTF	TGTGCCAGCAGCTTAGCGGACGGCCCCTATGGCTACACCTTC
TRBJ1-2	TRBV19	NA	TRBD1	CASSRSGQGDYGYTF	TGTGCCAGTAGTCGCTCTGGACAGGGCGACTATGGCTACACCTTC
TRBJ1-5	TRBV2	once	NA	CASSGGANQPQHF	TGTGCCAGCAGTGGGGGGGCCAATCAGCCCCAGCATTTT
TRBJ1-2	TRBV9	NA	NA	CASSALQFGAGGYTF	TGTGCCAGCAGCGCCCTACAGTTTGGGGCAGGCGGCTACACCTTC
TRBJ2-3	TRBV7-2	once	TRBD2	CASSSALAVGAQYF	TGTGCCAGCAGCTCAGCCCTAGCGGTGGGTGCGCAGTATTTT
TRBJ1-2	TRBV6-5	once	NA	CASSYGQLYGYTF	TGTGCCAGCAGTTACGGGCAGCTCTATGGCTACACCTTC
TRBJ1-2	TRBV18	NA	TRBD1	CASSLAGQGRAASYGYTF	TGTGCCAGCTCACTCGCTGGACAGGGGAGAGCTGCATCTTATGGCTACACCTTC
TRBJ2-3	TRBV19	NA	NA	CASSIDLTDTQYF	TGTGCCAGTAGTATAGATCTGACAGATACGCAGTATTTT
TRBJ1-5	TRBV11-2	NA	NA	CASSHGRDPQHF	TGTGCCAGCAGCCATGGTAGGGATCCCCAGCATTTT
TRBJ2-7	TRBV7-2	NA	NA	CASTRYGETYEQYF	TGTGCCAGCACCAGGTATGGGGAAACCTACGAGCAGTACTTC
TRBJ1-4	TRBV7-2	NA	TRBD1	CASSPRQGTEKLFF	TGTGCCAGCAGCCCCCGACAGGGGACTGAAAAACTGTTTTTT
TRBJ2-5	TRBV7-6	NA	NA	CASSFSRTETQYF	TGTGCCAGCAGCTTTAGCCGTACGGAGACCCAGTACTTC
TRBJ2-3	TRBV5-4	NA	NA	CASSPGDATDTQYF	TGTGCCAGCAGCCCCGGGGACGCCACAGATACGCAGTATTTT
TRBJ1-3	TRBV5-1	NA	NA	CASSLGGSGNTIYF	TGCGCCAGCAGCCTGGGCGGCTCTGGAAACACCATATATTTT
TRBJ2-5	TRBV5-1	NA	TRBD2	CASSLSSAGGQETQYF	TGCGCCAGCAGCTTGAGCTCAGCGGGGGGCCAAGAGACCCAGTACTTC
TRBJ2-1	TRBV7-6	NA	NA	CASSFSRTHEQFF	TGTGCCAGCAGCTTCTCTAGAACCCATGAGCAGTTCTTC
TRBJ2-2	TRBV6-6	NA	TRBD1	CASTGGNTGELFF	TGTGCCAGCACAGGGGGGAACACCGGGGAGCTGTTTTTT
TRBJ2-7	TRBV29-1	NA	TRBD1	CSVEEAGTGYGEQYF	TGCAGCGTTGAAGAAGCCGGGACAGGGTACGGCGAGCAGTACTTC
TRBJ2-7	TRBV10-3	NA	NA	CAISEWQAYEQYF	TGTGCCATCAGTGAATGGCAGGCTTACGAGCAGTACTTC
TRBJ2-2	TRBV7-2	NA	NA	CASSFGGNTGELFF	TGTGCCAGCAGCTTCGGAGGGAACACCGGGGAGCTGTTTTTT
TRBJ2-3	TRBV11-2	NA	NA	CASSPHGTSTDTQYF	TGTGCCAGCAGCCCCCACGGGACTAGCACAGATACGCAGTATTTT